This TCR beta chain was documented in a study of cytomegalovirus exposure and HLA in healthy donors. Study conclusions and caveats: Follow-up analysis later connected one missense variant in DCLRE1C with trimming of TCR beta V- and J-genes. Across donors, most TCRs were seen rarely, yet some public ones were widespread. The authors enumerated around 150 TCR beta chains as linked to cytomegalovirus.

Germline V gene lookup returns CDR1 PRHDT and CDR2 FYEKMQ (reference sequence). The V segment lost 5 bases and the J segment 2 bases; nucleotides outside the gene matches: 6. The CDR3 runs to 14 residues. Points on this clone: Its cognate antigen is unknown.

A multiplex PCR was run with 60 Vbeta primers and 13 Jbeta primers. Sequencing used immunoSEQ multiplex PCR; TCRdb keeps in-frame clones, though not all of them. The sample lists about 160,000 clones, 75% to 90% seen once, with about 2.1% in the top ten. This chain joins TRBV13 and TRBJ2-7; 7 bases map to TRBD1. This clonotype originated in a woman in her late teens or twenties in good health and CMV-seronegative. Sequences were obtained from PBMCs. This CDR3 is CASSLDRVPYEQYF. DNA for the CDR3: TGTGCCAGCAGCCTCGACAGGGTCCCCTACGAGCAGTACTTC.